This T cell receptor beta chain was captured in a study of vaccination and CD4 T cells after COVID-19. Study summary: Convalescent donors were composed of six males and four females, of whom two were Hispanic. Broader study findings: In convalescent patients, 304 of 307 vaccine-specific clones were mono-reactive for SARS-CoV-2 spike.

A remark on this clonotype: Its antigen is currently unknown.

Specified treatment: roughly 11-day PBMC culture with coronavirus spike peptide pools or control peptides (ViraFEST assay). ViraFEST stimulated the growth of antigen-specific T cells using peptide pools and subsequently profiled their TCRs by sequencing. With the Oncomine TCR Beta short-read assay, DNA from cultured CD4+ T cells was sequenced. In TCRdb, the PCR reads were re-called with MiXCR into one record per CDR3 protein. The data hold under 20,000 distinct CDR3 sequences, with 40% to 50% observed a single time. Germline V gives CDR1 LNHDA, CDR2 SQIVND (reference sequence). This CDR3 region has 15 residues. The ends lost 5 bases at V and 7 bases at J; junction bases unmatched: 11.

The sequencing here drew on CD4+ T cells from blood, cultured in vitro, taken before SARS-CoV-2 vaccination. V is TRBV19 and J is TRBJ1-1, with 9 bases that match TRBD1. The clonotype originates from a human donor who had recovered from COVID-19. This chain's CDR3 is CASSSFPGQGLEAFF. The CDR3 DNA sequence: TGTGCCAGTAGTTCTTTCCCGGGACAGGGACTTGAAGCTTTCTTT.